The next 16 T cell receptor beta chains were all read from a single sample in a study of blood T cell repertoires in COVID-19. Sequenced by immunoSEQ multiplex PCR; TCRdb stores in-frame clones only, minus some. The table lists over 45,000 clones, 80% to 90% of them singletons. The sample comprised peripheral blood. The receptor set was obtained from a woman at least 80 years old with acute or convalescent COVID-19.

This chain links TRBV6-5 with TRBJ1-5, with D unclear. V lost 5 bases to trimming and J lost 3 bases, with 14 bases between them. The CDR3 covers 15 residues. Germline CDR1 and CDR2: MNHEY and SVGAGI. CDR3 in DNA: TGTGCCAGCAGTCGACGCCGGGGTTCCAATCAGCCCCAGCATTTT. This translates into CASSRRRGSNQPQHF.

The V and J genes are TRBV27 and TRBJ1-2; possibly TRBD1 for D (5 bases). CDR3 length equals 12 residues. The germline V gene encodes CDR1 MNHEY and CDR2 SMNVEV (reference sequence). The V end was cut by 9 bases, the J end by 4 bases, with 12 bases between. The CDR3 spells CASQGGSYGYTF. Written as DNA, the CDR3 is TGTGCCAGTCAGGGAGGAAGCTATGGCTACACCTTC.

V is TRBV19 and J is TRBJ2-7, with D perhaps matching TRBD1 (8 bases). CDR3 length: 15 residues. CDR1 LNHDA and CDR2 SQIVND come from the germline V gene (reference sequence). Trimming pared 6 bases from V and 3 bases from J, leaving 18 bases between. CDR3 sequence (DNA): TGTGCCAGTAGGACGAGCGGGACAGGAAGCTACGAGCAGTACTTC. Its protein is CASRTSGTGSYEQYF. The complete variable domain, with remaining parts taken from reference TRBV19 and TRBJ2-7, reads DGGITQSPKYLFRKEGQNVTLSCEQNLNHDAMYWYRQDPGQGLRLIYYSQIVNDFQKGDIAEGYSVSREKKESFPLTVTSAQKNPTAFYLCASRTSGTGSYEQYFGPGTRLTVT.

V and J are TRBV5-1 and TRBJ1-4; 9 bases are shared with TRBD1. Germline V CDR1 and CDR2: SGHRS, YFSETQ. After removal of 0 bases from V and 3 bases from J, the junction contained 3 bases not matched to a gene. The CDR3 totals 16 residues. The CDR3 nucleotides read TGCGCCAGCAGCTTGGGGAGGACAGGGGCTAATGAAAAACTGTTTTTT. Its protein product is CASSLGRTGANEKLFF.

The rearrangement links TRBV6-5 to TRBJ1-1; TRBD1 matches 7 bases. The V segment lost 0 bases and the J segment 6 bases; nucleotides outside the gene matches: 7. CDR3 size: 15 residues. From germline, CDR1 is MNHEY and CDR2 SVGAGI. The CDR3 loop reads CASSYSSTGAPEAFF. In DNA form, the CDR3 reads TGTGCCAGCAGTTACTCGAGTACAGGGGCCCCTGAAGCTTTCTTT.

The rearrangement links TRBV6-1 to TRBJ2-7, with TRBD2 identical over 16 bases. There are 17 residues in the CDR3. Germline CDR1 MNHNS, CDR2 SASEGT. Trimming cost V 4 bases and J 2 bases; bases outside gene matches: 5. DNA for the CDR3: TGTGCCAGCAGTGGAACGGGACTAGCGGGGGGGGCCTACGAGCAGTACTTC. This codes for CASSGTGLAGGAYEQYF.

This sequence joins TRBV27 and TRBJ2-5, with 11 bases identical to TRBD2. V was clipped by 4 bases and J by 0 bases; unmatched bases: 16. CDR1 is MNHEY and CDR2 is SMNVEV in the germline V gene (reference sequence). The length of the CDR3 is 20 residues. CDR3 loop: CASSSYPGASGGLDQETQYF. The DNA for the CDR3 is TGTGCCAGCAGTTCGTACCCGGGGGCTAGCGGGGGGCTTGACCAAGAGACCCAGTACTTC.

The CDR3 DNA reads as TGTGCCAGCAGCCCACTGAGGGAGGTTGAGACCCAGTACTTC. Translation: CASSPLREVETQYF. The chain couples TRBV5-6 to TRBJ2-5; D may be TRBD2 (6 bases). Trimming stripped 4 bases from V and 5 bases from J, with 15 bases between. The CDR3 sequence is 14 residues long. In germline, CDR1 is SGHDT, CDR2 YYEEEE.

This clone was recorded once. As DNA, the CDR3 is TGTGCCAGCTCACCACGACAGGGCGCTGAAGCTTTCTTT. Its protein is CASSPRQGAEAFF. This rearrangement joins TRBV18 to TRBJ1-1, with TRBD1 matching over 7 bases. Germline V gene lookup returns CDR1 KGHSH and CDR2 LQKENI. The CDR3 is 13 amino acids. V shed 1 base, J shed 6 bases, and the junction held 2 bases outside the gene matches. The entire variable domain, with the rest obtained from reference TRBV18 and TRBJ1-1, is as follows: NAGVMQNPRHLVRRRGQEARLRCSPMKGHSHVYWYRQLPEEGLKFMVYLQKENIIDESGMPKERFSAEFPKEGPSILRIQQVVRGDSAAYFCASSPRQGAEAFFGQGTRLTVV.

V gene TRBV6-1 combines with J gene TRBJ1-2, with D possibly TRBD1 on 6 matching bases. There are 19 residues in the CDR3. CDR1 and CDR2 (germline): MNHNS, SASEGT. V dropped 2 bases and J dropped 3 bases, with 25 bases sitting between them. CDR3 sequence: CASSERMGVLRGMDYGYTF. The CDR3 DNA reads TGTGCCAGCAGTGAACGAATGGGGGTTCTAAGGGGGATGGACTATGGCTACACCTTC.

CDR3 sequence: CASSLVGSMVDTQYF. In nucleotides, the CDR3 is TGCGCCAGCAGCTTGGTAGGTAGCATGGTAGATACGCAGTATTTT. This chain joins TRBV5-1 and TRBJ2-3; no clear D. Germline V CDR1 and CDR2: SGHRS, YFSETQ. V lost 0 bases, J lost 5 bases, and 13 bases lay in between. CDR3 length: 15 amino acids.

The chain uses TRBV7-8 and TRBJ2-7, with 7 bases that match TRBD1. This CDR3 comprises 14 residues. With 1 base clipped from V and 2 bases from J, the junction kept 2 bases outside the gene matches. Germline V gives CDR1 SGHVS, CDR2 FQNEAQ. CDR3: CASSLDRGAYEQYF. The CDR3 DNA is TGTGCCAGCAGCTTAGACAGGGGTGCCTACGAGCAGTACTTC.

V is TRBV4-1 and J is TRBJ1-1; D gene uncertain. Germline-derived CDR1 and CDR2 are MGHRA and YSYEKL. This CDR3 has 14 amino acids. Between the trimmed V and J ends, which lost 1 base and 1 base, there was a span of 7 bases. The CDR3 region is CASSQVGANTEAFF. The CDR3 coding sequence is TGCGCCAGCAGCCAAGTCGGAGCGAACACTGAAGCTTTCTTT.

The rearrangement joins TRBV2 to TRBJ2-5; D uncertain. CDR3 size: 11 residues. V lost 6 bases and J lost 1, with 3 bases in between. Germline V gene lookup returns CDR1 SNHLY and CDR2 FYNNEI. The CDR3 is CASRAQETQYF. CDR3 DNA sequence: TGTGCCAGCAGGGCCCAAGAGACCCAGTACTTC.

V and J are TRBV20-1 and TRBJ1-2; 10 bases align to TRBD1. In germline, CDR1 is DFQATT, CDR2 SNEGSKA (reference sequence). The CDR3 length is 14 residues. The trim removed 3 bases at V and 3 bases at J, leaving 4 bases unmatched. The CDR3 protein is CSASPGQGDYGYTF. The CDR3 DNA reads as TGCAGTGCTAGTCCCGGACAGGGGGACTATGGCTACACCTTC.

The chain links TRBV6-1 to TRBJ1-1; TRBD1 aligns across 8 bases. The CDR3 has 17 residues. CDR1 is MNHNS, CDR2 SASEGT, per germline. J lost 1 base, V lost 0 bases, and 7 bases had no gene match. For the CDR3, the DNA is TGTGCCAGCAGTGAAGCCGTCCTCAGGGGGCGGAACACTGAAGCTTTCTTT. Its protein product is CASSEAVLRGRNTEAFF.